The clone carrying this TCR beta chain was detected ten times or more. Source study methods: The authors estimated nucleated cell counts from reference gene primer amplification. Profiling relied on immunoSEQ multiplex PCR, and the TCRdb table lists in-frame clones only, not all of them. V and J calls and clone size are copied from that table; D and trimming were computed from the DNA. Of approximately 300,000 clones listed, 70% to 90% are singletons. The data were obtained in a study of blood T cell repertoires in COVID-19. Whole-study context: T cells, B-cell-depleted T cells, or PBMCs provided the cDNA or gDNA that served as material.

Participants were aged about 18 to 90 years, lived in 20 to 30 US areas, and enrolled virtually. The ends lost 0 bases at V and 4 bases at J; junction bases unmatched: 11. Germline CDR1 and CDR2: LGHNA and YNFKEQ. This CDR3 spans 19 amino acids. This receptor was identified in a man aged 25 to 45 who had recovered from COVID-19. The rearrangement joins TRBV4-2 to TRBJ2-2; 10 nucleotides line up with TRBD2. What was sequenced was PBMCs or T cells enriched from blood (not recorded which). The CDR3 coding sequence is TGTGCCAGCAGCCAAGATGGGGAAATAGCGGGGGGACCCACCGGGGAGCTGTTTTTT. This gives the protein CASSQDGEIAGGPTGELFF.